This entry concerns a single T cell receptor (beta chain). Its antigen is currently unknown. MiXCR, applied by TCRdb to the reads, yields one record per CDR3 protein. The sample lists approximately 100,000 distinct CDR3 sequences, roughly 40% occurring once. The entry originates in a study of T cell repertoires in cytomegalovirus infection. Study-level information: Selected CMV epitopes included recently identified HLA-C-restricted ones as well as well-studied HLA-B-restricted ones. Matching HLA type, along with CMV infection, was indicated by public TCR beta signatures.

Whole-study findings and limits: Dominating the ex vivo response were HLA-C-restricted CMV-specific TCR beta clonotypes. Cumulative public TCR beta family frequency identified carriers of CMV plus the relevant HLA.

Germline V gives CDR1 SGHAT, CDR2 FQNNGV. The CDR3 spans 14 residues. V lost 4 bases and J 4 bases, leaving 13 bases between the germline ends. The receptor was isolated from a human donor in good health (CMV status not recorded). Some clones in this sample may be carry-over from other donors' samples. The input for sequencing was CD8+ T cells from cultured PBMCs, taken from culture after CMV antigen stimulation. This chain joins TRBV11-2 and TRBJ1-2, with D maybe TRBD1 (5 bases). CDR3 sequence: CASSSMGGAYGYTF. The DNA for the CDR3 is TGTGCCAGCAGCTCCATGGGGGGTGCCTATGGCTACACCTTC.